This T cell receptor (beta chain) was retrieved from a study of shared clonotypes between healthy human individuals. Method: immunoSEQ multiplex PCR; TCRdb's copy keeps in-frame clones and lacks some. Found here are over a million clones, around 76% of them singletons; the top ten hold around 1.5%. CDR1 and CDR2 from the germline V gene are SNHLY and FYNNEI. The CDR3 covers 15 residues. Trimming stripped 6 bases from V and 6 bases from J, with 21 bases between. The clonotype was recovered from a man aged 18 to 29 in good health. This chain connects TRBV2 to TRBJ2-7; D may be TRBD2 (5 bases). The sample comprised memory CD4+ T cells sorted from blood. Subset given: CD45RA-negative fraction. The CDR3 coding sequence is TGTGCCAGCAGCATCGGACGGGAAGGGTTTAGCGAGCAGTACTTC. This codes for CASSIGREGFSEQYF.